The 27 T cell receptor beta chains reported below all come from one sample, sequenced in a study of neurological immune-mediated disorders. One entry per CDR3 protein, called by TCRdb with MiXCR from the 5' RACE reads. This table holds tens of thousands of distinct CDR3 sequences, about 5.6% found once. Sequencing input: CD4+ T cells from blood. These receptor sequences come from a young woman with multiple sclerosis.

In this sample, this clonotype turned up many times. This chain joins TRBV9 and TRBJ2-3; TRBD2 matches at 8 bases. The germline V gene encodes CDR1 SGDLS and CDR2 YYNGEE. Trimming took 6 bases from V and 5 from J; bases not matched to a gene: 5. The CDR3 totals 13 residues. The CDR3 nucleotides are TGTGCCAGCAAAGCGGGAGAGGGAGATACGCAGTATTTT. Translating it yields CASKAGEGDTQYF.

This chain links TRBV6-1 with TRBJ2-5; weak D call: TRBD1 (6 bases). The V and J ends lost 2 bases and 5 bases respectively, with 15 bases between them. The CDR3 has 15 amino acids. Germline assignment: CDR1 MNHNS and CDR2 SASEGT. CDR3 DNA: TGTGCCAGCAGTGAACTCGGGACAATGAGGGAGACCCAGTACTTC. Its protein is CASSELGTMRETQYF.

This clonotype was seen at least ten times. The V call is TRBV12-3 or TRBV12-4, the J call TRBJ1-5; D perhaps matches TRBD1 (6 bases). The CDR3 runs 16 residues. The germline V and J ends were trimmed by 4 bases and 0 bases, with 13 bases remaining between them. CDR3 bases: TGTGCCAGCAGTTCCGGGACACCATATAGCAATCAGCCCCAGCATTTT. It specifies CASSSGTPYSNQPQHF.

This clonotype was recorded many times. This chain's CDR3 is CASSSSAGSSYNEQFF. DNA of the CDR3: TGCGCCAGCAGTTCTTCAGCGGGTAGCTCCTACAATGAGCAGTTCTTC. The chain links TRBV10-1 to TRBJ2-1; D perhaps matches TRBD2 (6 bases). This CDR3 region has 16 residues. V lost 5 bases, J lost 0 bases, and 14 bases lay in between. Germline CDR1 reads WNHNN; CDR2 reads SYGVQD (reference sequence).

This chain connects TRBV25-1 to TRBJ2-3; weak D call: TRBD2 (6 bases). Germline lookup yields CDR1 MGHDK and CDR2 SYGVNS. The V and J ends lost 2 bases and 0 bases respectively, with 9 bases between them. The CDR3 covers 15 residues. CDR3 DNA sequence: TGTGCCAGCAGTGAAAGCGGGCCTAGCACAGATACGCAGTATTTT. Translating it yields CASSESGPSTDTQYF.

This clonotype was detected many times. This chain joins TRBV20-1 and TRBJ2-1; perhaps TRBD2 as D (6 bases). Germline V gives CDR1 DFQATT, CDR2 SNEGSKA (reference sequence). The CDR3 covers 17 residues. Trimming took 4 bases from V and 3 from J, leaving 22 bases between them. CDR3 sequence (DNA): TGCAGTGCTACGGATGTGGGGGGTTCGAGGCTCTACAATGAGCAGTTCTTC. It codes for CSATDVGGSRLYNEQFF.

The chain joins TRBV29-1 to TRBJ1-1; 7 nucleotides align to TRBD1. Germline V gives CDR1 SQVTM, CDR2 ANQGSEA. The CDR3 contains 13 residues. CDR3: CSAIAGGNTEAFF. The DNA of the CDR3 is TGCAGTGCCATCGCAGGGGGGAACACTGAAGCTTTCTTT.

This clonotype was observed at least ten times. The rearrangement links TRBV7-2 to TRBJ2-1; unclear D gene. The CDR3 sequence is 15 residues long. V was pared by 0 bases and J by 3 bases, with 9 bases between. CDR1 SGHTA and CDR2 FQGNSA come from the germline V gene. The CDR3: CASSLAASLYNEQFF. CDR3 in DNA: TGTGCCAGCAGCTTAGCGGCTAGTCTCTACAATGAGCAGTTCTTC.

This clonotype was detected ten times or more. CDR3 protein: CASSSRTGSYGYTF. CDR3 in DNA: TGTGCCAGCAGCAGCAGGACAGGGAGCTATGGCTACACCTTC. The chain has TRBV7-8 and TRBJ1-2, with TRBD1 identical over 8 bases. The CDR3 runs 14 residues. Germline V lookup: CDR1 SGHVS, CDR2 FQNEAQ. Trimming took 5 bases from V and 4 from J; bases not matched to a gene: 6.

In its sample, this clonotype was seen many times. The chain recombines TRBV12-3 or TRBV12-4 with TRBJ1-4; D is perhaps TRBD1 (5 bases). The CDR3 sequence is 13 residues long. V was clipped by 0 bases and J by 12 bases, with 11 bases between them. The CDR3 is CASSLAGGDELFF. The CDR3 DNA reads as TGTGCCAGCAGTTTAGCCGGAGGGGATGAACTGTTTTTT.

This clonotype was observed a few times. The genes are TRBV11-2 and TRBJ1-1; D may be TRBD1 (5 bases). There are 16 residues in the CDR3. The ends were cut back, 5 bases at V and 1 base at J, with 17 bases in the middle. The germline gives CDR1 SGHAT, CDR2 FQNNGV. In DNA, the CDR3 is TGTGCCAGCAGCCGAACCGGGGCGGAAGAGAACACTGAAGCTTTCTTT. Amino acids: CASSRTGAEENTEAFF.

In its sample, this clonotype was seen a few times. J is TRBJ2-1 and V is TRBV4-3; D perhaps matches TRBD2 (5 bases). The CDR3 is 15 amino acids. Looked up from germline, CDR1 is LGHNA and CDR2 is YSLEER. V was clipped by 4 bases and J by 0 bases, with 10 bases between them. As DNA, the CDR3 is TGCGCCAGCAGCCCGGCCGGACTCTCCTACAATGAGCAGTTCTTC. Translating it yields CASSPAGLSYNEQFF.

CDR3 sequence (DNA): TGTGCCAGCACTTCGGGACAGGCCTTAGGCTATGGCTACACCTTC. Its translation: CASTSGQALGYGYTF. The chain links TRBV11-3 to TRBJ1-2; 8 bases fit TRBD1. The V and J ends lost 7 bases and 4 bases, in that order; junction bases with no gene match: 11. The CDR3 extends over 15 amino acids. The germline CDR1 and CDR2 sequences are SGHNT and YENEEA.

This clonotype showed up many times. In DNA, the CDR3 is TGTGCCAGCACCAACACAGGGGGTTTTGGCTACACCTTC. This translates into CASTNTGGFGYTF. The chain uses TRBV12-3 or TRBV12-4 and TRBJ1-2; 8 bases align to TRBD1. Trimming cost V 7 bases and J 7 bases; bases outside gene matches: 8. The CDR3 length is 13 residues.

This clonotype was detected ten times or more. CDR3 sequence reads: CAIKGGNNEKLFF. CDR3 in DNA: TGTGCCATCAAGGGGGGGAATAATGAAAAACTGTTTTTT. The V gene is TRBV2, the J gene TRBJ1-4, with TRBD1 as a possible D gene (6 bases). Trimming removed 10 bases from V and 4 bases from J, with 13 bases in between. CDR1 and CDR2 (germline): SNHLY, FYNNEI. This CDR3 has 13 residues.

This clonotype was counted many times. The gene calls are TRBV29-1 and TRBJ2-1, with 8 positions matching TRBD2. CDR1 SQVTM and CDR2 ANQGSEA come from the germline V gene. This CDR3 is built from 14 residues. Trimming removed 5 bases from V and 0 bases from J; junction bases left unmatched: 3. DNA for the CDR3: TGCAGCGTTCGGGGGGGGGACTCCTACAATGAGCAGTTCTTC. Its translation: CSVRGGDSYNEQFF.

Many counts were recorded for this clonotype. The chain employs TRBV4-3 and TRBJ1-4; D possibly corresponds to TRBD1 (6 bases). The CDR3 runs 16 residues. CDR1 is LGHNA, CDR2 YSLEER, per germline. The V end lost 2 bases, the J end lost 8 bases, and 18 bases lay between the germline ends. The CDR3 spells CASSQSTSGGNEKLFF. The CDR3 nucleotides are TGCGCCAGCAGCCAATCGACCTCGGGGGGCAACGAAAAACTGTTTTTT.

This clonotype showed up many times. The V and J genes are TRBV7-2 and TRBJ1-1, with D possibly TRBD1 on 5 matching bases. Germline lookup yields CDR1 SGHTA and CDR2 FQGNSA. The CDR3 has 15 amino acids. V gave up 2 bases and J gave up 1 base, with 11 bases separating them. CDR3 in DNA: TGTGCCAGCAGCTTATTACCAGGACAGAACACTGAAGCTTTCTTT. Translating gives CASSLLPGQNTEAFF.

This clonotype was found many times. The rearrangement uses TRBV14 and TRBJ2-5, with D unresolved. From germline, CDR1 is SGHDN and CDR2 FVKESK. V lost 3 bases to trimming and J lost 2 bases, with 16 bases between them. The CDR3 contains 16 residues. The DNA for the CDR3 is TGTGCCAGCAGCCAGGCTGACCTCAGGCTACAAGAGACCCAGTACTTC. This sequence encodes CASSQADLRLQETQYF. The complete variable domain, with remaining parts taken from reference TRBV14 and TRBJ2-5, reads EAGVTQFPSHSVIEKGQTVTLRCDPISGHDNLYWYRRVMGKEIKFLLHFVKESKQDESGMPNNRFLAERTGGTYSTLKVQPAELEDSGVYFCASSQADLRLQETQYFGPGTRLLVL.

Notes on this clonotype: A much larger clone lies one base from this, so it may be a read error. The chain employs TRBV20-1 and TRBJ2-5; D is perhaps TRBD1 (6 bases). Germline V lookup: CDR1 DFQATT, CDR2 SNEGSKA (reference sequence). V was pared by 0 bases and J by 5 bases, with 13 bases between. The CDR3 has 14 amino acids. The CDR3 region has the DNA TGCAGTGCTAGAGATCGGAGCCAGGGGGAGACCCAGTACTTC. The encoded protein is CSARDRSQGETQYF.

This clonotype was detected many times. The chain is built from TRBV5-6 and TRBJ2-3; 8 positions match TRBD2. The CDR3 is 18 residues long. Germline V gene lookup returns CDR1 SGHDT and CDR2 YYEEEE. J was trimmed by 7 bases and V by 1 base; bases with no gene match: 17. The DNA of the CDR3 is TGTGCCAGCAGCTTGTCATTTGGACTAGCTCGTCTAACTAATACGCAGTATTTT. Protein: CASSLSFGLARLTNTQYF.

At least ten counts were recorded for this clonotype. The gene calls are TRBV7-8 and TRBJ1-1; D is undetermined. Germline CDR1 and CDR2: SGHVS and FQNEAQ. The CDR3 totals 15 residues. V was shortened by 2 bases and J by 6 bases, with 16 bases between the two germline ends. CDR3 bases: TGTGCCAGCAGCTTATCCGTTTCCGTAGTCGCTGAAGCTTTCTTT. As protein: CASSLSVSVVAEAFF.

This clonotype occurred many times. CDR3 in amino acids: CASSLNPGETQYF. The CDR3 DNA is TGTGCCAGCAGCTTAAATCCCGGAGAGACCCAGTACTTC. The chain couples TRBV7-3 to TRBJ2-5; no definite D call. V gave up 1 base and J gave up 4 bases, with 7 bases separating them. This CDR3 contains 13 residues. The germline V gene encodes CDR1 SGHTA and CDR2 FQGTGA. The whole variable domain, remainder taken from reference TRBV7-3 and TRBJ2-5, is GAGVSQTPSNKVTEKGKYVELRCDPISGHTALYWYRQSLGQGPEFLIYFQGTGAADDSGLPNDRFFAVRPEGSVSTLKIQRTERGDSAVYLCASSLNPGETQYFGPGTRLLVL.

This clonotype was seen at least ten times. The chain is built from TRBV6-2 or TRBV6-3 and TRBJ2-5; 9 nucleotides match TRBD1. The CDR3 spans 16 residues. With V trimmed by 6 bases and J by 4 bases, 12 bases remained unmatched. CDR1 is MNHEY and CDR2 is SVGEGT in the germline V gene. In DNA form, the CDR3 reads TGTGCCAGCAGCAAATACAACGGACAGGGGCGAGAGACCCAGTACTTC. As protein: CASSKYNGQGRETQYF.

This clonotype was detected many times. In DNA, the CDR3 is TGCAGTGCAAATACTCCTAGCTCCTACGAGCAGTACTTC. Residues: CSANTPSSYEQYF. The rearrangement links TRBV20-1 to TRBJ2-7; D not resolved. CDR3 length equals 13 residues. The germline V gene encodes CDR1 DFQATT and CDR2 SNEGSKA (reference sequence). V gave up 6 bases and J gave up 0 bases, with 12 bases separating them.

This clonotype is labeled as medium-sized. The chain couples TRBV5-1 to TRBJ2-3, with D perhaps matching TRBD2 (5 bases). Trimming left V 4 bases short and J 1 base short, with 10 bases between. Germline CDR1 and CDR2: SGHRS and YFSETQ. CDR3 size: 14 residues. The CDR3 DNA reads as TGCGCCAGCAGCGAGGGTCGCCGCACAGATACGCAGTATTTT. Its translation: CASSEGRRTDTQYF.

On this clonotype: A much larger clonotype is one base distant, so this may be a read error. This chain links TRBV12-3 or TRBV12-4 with TRBJ2-3, with D hard to call. The CDR3 contains 17 residues. CDR3 amino acids: CARSSPASYSHTDTQYF. CDR3 DNA: TGTGCCAGAAGTTCGCCGGCTAGTTATTCCCACACAGATACGCAGTATTTT.